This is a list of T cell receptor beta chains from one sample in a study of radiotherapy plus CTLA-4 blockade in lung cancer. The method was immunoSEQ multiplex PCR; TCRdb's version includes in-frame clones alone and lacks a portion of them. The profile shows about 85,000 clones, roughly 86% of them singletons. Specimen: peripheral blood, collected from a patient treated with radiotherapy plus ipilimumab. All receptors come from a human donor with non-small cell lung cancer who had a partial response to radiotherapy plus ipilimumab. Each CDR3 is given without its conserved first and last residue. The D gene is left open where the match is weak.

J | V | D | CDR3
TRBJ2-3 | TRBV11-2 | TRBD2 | ASSRTSGRAADTQY
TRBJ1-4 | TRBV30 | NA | AYQRGEKLF
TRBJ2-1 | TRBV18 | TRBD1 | ASSSPDRGPGHEQF
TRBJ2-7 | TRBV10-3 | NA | AISELGRTSYEQY
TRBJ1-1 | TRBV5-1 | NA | ASSLPAGGRTEAF
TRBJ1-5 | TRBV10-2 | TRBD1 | ASRTGAGNQPQH
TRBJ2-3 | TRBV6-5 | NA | ASSPRWQSTDTQY
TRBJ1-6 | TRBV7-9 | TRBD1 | ASSTGTGNSPLH
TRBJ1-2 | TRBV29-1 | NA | SVGVSSGLGYT
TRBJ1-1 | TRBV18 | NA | ASSPELGSTEAF
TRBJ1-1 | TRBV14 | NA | ASSHLGGEDREAF
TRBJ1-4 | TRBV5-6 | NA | ASSLSGRVTGQTREKLF
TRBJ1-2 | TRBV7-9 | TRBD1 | ASSSPDRGNYGYT
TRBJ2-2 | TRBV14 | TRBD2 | ASSPRTSGRAGELF
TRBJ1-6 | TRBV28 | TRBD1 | ASRVPGGAEGSPLH
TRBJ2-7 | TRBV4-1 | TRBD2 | ASSPPSGRGSSYEQY
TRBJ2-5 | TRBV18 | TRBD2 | ASSPPGLAFSETQY
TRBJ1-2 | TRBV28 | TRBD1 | ASTGTVPYGYT
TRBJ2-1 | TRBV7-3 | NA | ASSSSRGEQF
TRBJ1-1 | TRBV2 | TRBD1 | ASRDRGPRAEAF
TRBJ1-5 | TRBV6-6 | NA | ASRPGNQPQH
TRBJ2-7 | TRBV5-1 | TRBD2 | ASSTGTSGRYEQY
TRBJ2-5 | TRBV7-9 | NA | ASSLSGAIQETQY
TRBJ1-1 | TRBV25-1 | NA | ASSVRGWGTEAF
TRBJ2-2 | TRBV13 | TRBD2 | ASSLPSLAEFTGELF
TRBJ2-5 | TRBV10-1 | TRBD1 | ASSGAGQGKGTQY
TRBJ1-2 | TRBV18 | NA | ASSRREDNGYT
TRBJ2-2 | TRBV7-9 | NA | ASSLGTTSTGELF
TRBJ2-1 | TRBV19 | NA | ASSIDSFWSNEQF
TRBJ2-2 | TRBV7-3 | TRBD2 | ASSLLGLVNTGELF
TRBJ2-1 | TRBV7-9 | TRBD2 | ASSWIGTSPANEQF
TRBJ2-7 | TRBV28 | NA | ASSRTADEQY
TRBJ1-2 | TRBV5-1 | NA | ASSWTASRDYGYT
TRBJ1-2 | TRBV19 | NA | ASSSLNYGYT
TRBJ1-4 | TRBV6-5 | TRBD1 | ASRTTGGREKLF
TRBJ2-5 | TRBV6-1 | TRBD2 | ASSPGSGRETQY
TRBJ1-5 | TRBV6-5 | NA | ASTTVGQPQH
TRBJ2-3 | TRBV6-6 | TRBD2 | ASSLGLASTDTQY
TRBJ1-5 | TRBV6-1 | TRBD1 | ASRPTGGQPQH
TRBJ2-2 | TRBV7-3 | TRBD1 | ASSPQPDRDTGELF
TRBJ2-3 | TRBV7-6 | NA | ASSPLLPRLADTQY
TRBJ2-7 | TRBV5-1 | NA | ASSFRVEGSEQY
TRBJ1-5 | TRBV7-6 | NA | ASSSTGFSNQPQH
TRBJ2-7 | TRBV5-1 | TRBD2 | ASSLRLAGYLYEQY
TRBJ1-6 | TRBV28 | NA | ASSFLNSPLH
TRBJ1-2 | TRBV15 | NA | ATSRDGLYGYT
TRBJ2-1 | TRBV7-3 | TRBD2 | ASSTTSGAYSYNEQF
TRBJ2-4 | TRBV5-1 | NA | ASSFSRENIQY
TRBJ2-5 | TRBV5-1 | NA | ASSLLRTPYQETQY
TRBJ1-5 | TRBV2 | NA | ASSKGRAGQPQH
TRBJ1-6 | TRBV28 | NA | ASRHSGRGRMNSPLH